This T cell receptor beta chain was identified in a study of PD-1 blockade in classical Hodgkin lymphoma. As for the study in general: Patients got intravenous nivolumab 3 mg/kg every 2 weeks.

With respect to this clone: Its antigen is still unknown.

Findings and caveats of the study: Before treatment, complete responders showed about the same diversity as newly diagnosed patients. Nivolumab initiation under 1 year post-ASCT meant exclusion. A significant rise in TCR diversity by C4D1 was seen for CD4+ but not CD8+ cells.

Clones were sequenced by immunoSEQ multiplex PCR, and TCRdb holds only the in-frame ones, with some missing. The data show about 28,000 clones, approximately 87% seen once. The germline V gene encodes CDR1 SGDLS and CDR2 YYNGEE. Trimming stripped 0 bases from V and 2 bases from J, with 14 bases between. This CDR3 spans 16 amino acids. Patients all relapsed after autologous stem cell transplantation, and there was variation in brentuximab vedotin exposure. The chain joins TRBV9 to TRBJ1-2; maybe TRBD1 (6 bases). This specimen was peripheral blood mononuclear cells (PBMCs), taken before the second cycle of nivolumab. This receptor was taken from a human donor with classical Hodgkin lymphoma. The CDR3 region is CASSVAGQGPNYGYTF. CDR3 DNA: TGTGCCAGCAGCGTAGCGGGTCAGGGGCCAAACTATGGCTACACCTTC.